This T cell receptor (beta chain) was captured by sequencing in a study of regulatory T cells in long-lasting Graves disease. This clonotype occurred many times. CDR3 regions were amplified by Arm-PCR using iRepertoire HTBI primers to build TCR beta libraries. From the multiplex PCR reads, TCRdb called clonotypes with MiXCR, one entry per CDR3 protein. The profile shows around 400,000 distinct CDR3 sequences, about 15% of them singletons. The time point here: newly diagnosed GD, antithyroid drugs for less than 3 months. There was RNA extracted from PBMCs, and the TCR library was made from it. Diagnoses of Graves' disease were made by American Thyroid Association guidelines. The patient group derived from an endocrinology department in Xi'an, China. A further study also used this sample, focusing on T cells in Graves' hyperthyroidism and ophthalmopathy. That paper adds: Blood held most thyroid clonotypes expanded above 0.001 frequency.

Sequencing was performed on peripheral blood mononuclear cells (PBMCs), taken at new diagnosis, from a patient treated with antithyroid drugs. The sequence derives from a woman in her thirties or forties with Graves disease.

Here the CDR3 DNA reads TGTGCCAGCAGCGTGGACAGCAGGTCCTACGAGCAGTACTTC. It codes for CASSVDSRSYEQYF. This chain links TRBV7-9 with TRBJ2-7; tentative D call: TRBD1 (6 bases). Germline CDR1 and CDR2: SEHNR and FQNEAQ (reference sequence). The CDR3 is 14 residues long. V was clipped by 5 bases and J by 1 base, with 12 bases between them.